The entry that follows covers one T cell receptor (beta chain) sequence. Its antigen is currently unknown. This entry comes from a study of T cell repertoires in cytomegalovirus infection. TCRdb passed the reads through MiXCR, listing each CDR3 protein once. The repertoire holds some 920,000 distinct CDR3 sequences, with about a third as singletons. The CDR3 covers 14 residues. V lost 9 bases to trimming and J lost 5 bases, with 16 bases between them. The germline V gene has CDR1 MNHNS and CDR2 SASEGT. Specimen: cultured CD8+ T cells from PBMCs, collected from culture after CMV antigen stimulation. The rearrangement joins TRBV6-1 to TRBJ2-2, with D perhaps TRBD2 (6 bases). The TCR comes from a human donor in good health (CMV status not recorded). Some clones in this sample may be carry-over from other donors' samples. Here the CDR3 DNA reads TGTGCCAGTACGGGGGATGGTAGGACCGGGGAGCTGTTTTTT. Protein sequence: CASTGDGRTGELFF.